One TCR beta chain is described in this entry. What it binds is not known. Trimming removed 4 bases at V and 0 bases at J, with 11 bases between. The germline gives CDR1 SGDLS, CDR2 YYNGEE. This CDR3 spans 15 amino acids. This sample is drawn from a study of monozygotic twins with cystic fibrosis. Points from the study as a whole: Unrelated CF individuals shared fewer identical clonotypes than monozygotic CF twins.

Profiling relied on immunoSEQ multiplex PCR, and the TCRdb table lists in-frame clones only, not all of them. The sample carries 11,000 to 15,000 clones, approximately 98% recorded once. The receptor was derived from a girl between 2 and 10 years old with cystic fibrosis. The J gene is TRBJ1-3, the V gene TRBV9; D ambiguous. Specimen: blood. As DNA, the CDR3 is TGTGCCAGCAGCCTACTGGGGAACTCTGGAAACACCATATATTTT. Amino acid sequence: CASSLLGNSGNTIYF.